The next 2 T cell receptor beta chains were all read from a single sample in a study of T cell changes during pregnancy in multiple sclerosis (dated by TCRdb to the late 2010s). Library creation used the immunoSEQ multiplex PCR assay. The clones in this table, taken by TCRdb from immuneACCESS, are in-frame only. Not every clone is retained; where verified, under half of the shortfall comes from an unresolved V gene, and the cause of the rest is unknown. This sample lists fewer than 40,000 clones; around 90% were detected once. The ten largest clones take up 0.44% of the sample. The input for sequencing was CD4+ T cells from peripheral blood mononuclear cells, taken in the second trimester of pregnancy. The receptors here all came from a female donor in good health, enrolled as a control in a pregnancy study.

The chain is built from TRBV30 and TRBJ1-4, with D tentatively TRBD1 (5 bases). Germline values: CDR1 GTSNPN, CDR2 SVGIG (reference sequence). Trimming took 0 bases from V and 10 from J, leaving 12 bases between them. The CDR3 extends over 13 amino acids. The CDR3 reads CAWSVPGGGKLFF. The CDR3 bases are TGTGCCTGGAGTGTACCGGGGGGGGGAAAACTGTTTTTT.

The V call is TRBV10-2, the J call TRBJ1-1, with D perhaps TRBD1 (6 bases). Germline loops: CDR1 WSHSY, CDR2 SAAADI. The CDR3 length is 12 residues. Between the trimmed V and J ends, which lost 6 bases and 8 bases, there was a span of 13 bases. The CDR3 protein is CASSQGPVEAFF. The CDR3 DNA follows: TGCGCCAGCAGCCAGGGGCCCGTGGAAGCTTTCTTT.